The subject of this entry is one TCR beta chain. Assay: immunoSEQ multiplex PCR; the TCRdb copy retains only in-frame clones and omits some. The sample has fewer than 90,000 clones, 85% to 95% seen once; the top ten hold roughly 11%. The V gene lost 4 bases and the J gene lost 1 base, with 7 bases spanning the gap. The CDR3 extends over 13 amino acids. Germline V gene lookup returns CDR1 SGHAT and CDR2 FQNNGV. These data come from a study of T cell responses to AZD1222 COVID-19 vaccine. The clonotype was recovered from an adult who received the AZD1222 COVID-19 vaccine. Sample: peripheral blood, taken 28 days after the second AZD1222 dose. The chain joins TRBV11-2 to TRBJ1-2; the D is unclear. CDR3 coding DNA: TGTGCCAGCAGCTCCTGGATTAACTATGGCTACACCTTC. Amino acids: CASSSWINYGYTF.